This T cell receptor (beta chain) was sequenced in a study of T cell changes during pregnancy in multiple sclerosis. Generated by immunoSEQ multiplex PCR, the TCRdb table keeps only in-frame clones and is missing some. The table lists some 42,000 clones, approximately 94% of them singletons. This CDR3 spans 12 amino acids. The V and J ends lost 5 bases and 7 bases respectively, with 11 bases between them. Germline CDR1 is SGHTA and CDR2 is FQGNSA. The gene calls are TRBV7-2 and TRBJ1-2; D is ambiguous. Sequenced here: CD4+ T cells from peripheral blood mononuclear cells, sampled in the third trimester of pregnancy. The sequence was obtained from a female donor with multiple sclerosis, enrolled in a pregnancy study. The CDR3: CASSPELGGYTF. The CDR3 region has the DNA TGTGCCAGCAGCCCCGAACTAGGTGGCTACACCTTC.